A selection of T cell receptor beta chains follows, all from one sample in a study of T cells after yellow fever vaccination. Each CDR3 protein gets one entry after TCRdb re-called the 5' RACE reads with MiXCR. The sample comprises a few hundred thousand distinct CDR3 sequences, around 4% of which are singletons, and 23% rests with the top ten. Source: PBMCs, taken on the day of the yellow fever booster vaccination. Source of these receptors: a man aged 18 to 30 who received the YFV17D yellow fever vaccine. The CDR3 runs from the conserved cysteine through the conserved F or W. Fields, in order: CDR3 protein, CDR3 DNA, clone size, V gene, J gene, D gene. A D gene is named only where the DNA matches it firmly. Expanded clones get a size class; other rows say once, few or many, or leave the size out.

CASSPWGRPGQLMNTEAFF	TGTGCCAGCAGTCCATGGGGGAGGCCGGGACAGCTGATGAACACTGAAGCTTTCTTT	NA	TRBV5-4	TRBJ1-1	TRBD1
CASSTSGGSGNEQFF	TGTGCCAGCAGTACTAGCGGGGGTTCAGGGAATGAGCAGTTCTTC	NA	TRBV12-3/TRBV12-4	TRBJ2-1	TRBD2
CASSFWGGDQPQHF	TGTGCCAGCAGTTTTTGGGGAGGCGATCAGCCCCAGCATTTT	many	TRBV12-3/TRBV12-4	TRBJ1-5	NA
CASSFRTGRDQPQHF	TGTGCCAGCAGCTTCCGGACAGGGAGGGATCAGCCCCAGCATTTT	NA	TRBV5-8	TRBJ1-5	TRBD1
CASSPFMGGGRETQYF	TGTGCCAGCAGCCCGTTCATGGGGGGGGGGCGAGAGACCCAGTACTTC	many	TRBV12-3/TRBV12-4	TRBJ2-5	NA
CASRPDTHYGYTF	TGTGCCAGCAGACCCGACACACACTATGGCTACACCTTC	many	TRBV12-3/TRBV12-4	TRBJ1-2	NA
CASRPHLGAGRGDETQYF	TGTGCCAGCAGACCTCACCTTGGGGCTGGACGGGGGGATGAGACCCAGTACTTC	many	TRBV12-3/TRBV12-4	TRBJ2-5	TRBD2
CASSYLLTGTGLYEQYF	TGTGCCAGCAGTTACCTCCTGACCGGGACAGGGCTCTACGAGCAGTACTTC	many	TRBV6-2/TRBV6-3	TRBJ2-7	TRBD1
CASSLVGGMNTEAFF	TGCGCCAGCAGCTTGGTGGGGGGGATGAACACTGAAGCTTTCTTT	many	TRBV5-1	TRBJ1-1	NA
CASSLARSQETQYF	TGCGCCAGCAGCTTAGCCCGATCCCAAGAGACCCAGTACTTC	many	TRBV5-1	TRBJ2-5	NA
CSGAQPANYGYTF	TGCAGTGGGGCCCAACCGGCTAACTATGGCTACACCTTC	few	TRBV20-1	TRBJ1-2	NA
CASSLGAVVYNSPLHF	TGTGCCAGCAGTTTGGGAGCCGTCGTCTATAATTCACCCCTCCACTTT	many	TRBV12-3/TRBV12-4	TRBJ1-6	NA
CATSTARDEQFF	TGTGCCACCAGCACTGCCCGCGATGAGCAGTTCTTC	NA	TRBV15	TRBJ2-1	NA
CASSPRDRGEKLFF	TGTGCCAGCAGCCCCCGGGACAGGGGAGAAAAACTGTTTTTT	many	TRBV7-8	TRBJ1-4	TRBD1
CASSSGQVGGELFF	TGTGCCAGCAGTTCGGGACAGGTGGGCGGGGAGCTGTTTTTT	few	TRBV28	TRBJ2-2	TRBD1
CASRGTGDSPLHF	TGCGCCAGCAGAGGGACAGGGGATTCACCCCTCCACTTT	many	TRBV5-1	TRBJ1-6	TRBD1
CASSLGEILGPNTGELFF	TGTGCCAGCAGCCTGGGGGAAATATTGGGACCTAACACCGGGGAGCTGTTTTTT	few	TRBV5-4	TRBJ2-2	NA
CASSLGGVPQETQYF	TGTGCCAGCAGCTTGGGTGGTGTGCCCCAAGAGACCCAGTACTTC	NA	TRBV5-5	TRBJ2-5	NA
CASSPLTGNQPQHF	TGTGCCAGCAGTCCGTTGACAGGGAATCAGCCCCAGCATTTT	NA	TRBV12-3/TRBV12-4	TRBJ1-5	TRBD1
CASRSGLVTDTQYF	TGCGCCAGCAGATCGGGACTAGTCACAGATACGCAGTATTTT	many	TRBV5-1	TRBJ2-3	TRBD2
CASSQQEGPRIEKLFF	TGCGCCAGCAGCCAACAAGAGGGTCCTAGGATCGAAAAACTGTTTTTT	few	TRBV4-3	TRBJ1-4	NA
CASSLGRGTNQPQHF	TGTGCCAGCAGTTTGGGCAGGGGGACCAATCAGCCCCAGCATTTT	NA	TRBV12-3/TRBV12-4	TRBJ1-5	TRBD1
CASSIPRVRTGNTIYF	TGTGCCAGTAGTATCCCGCGAGTACGGACTGGAAACACCATATATTTT	NA	TRBV19	TRBJ1-3	NA
CASSPGVNTEAFF	TGCGCCAGCAGCCCCGGTGTGAACACTGAAGCTTTCTTT	few	TRBV4-1	TRBJ1-1	NA
CSARGIGGGYNEQFF	TGCAGTGCTAGGGGTATTGGGGGGGGCTACAATGAGCAGTTCTTC	many	TRBV20-1	TRBJ2-1	TRBD2
CAWSWTGEAGYTF	TGTGCCTGGAGTTGGACAGGGGAAGCTGGCTACACCTTC	NA	TRBV30	TRBJ1-2	TRBD1
CASNAEGDTQYF	TGTGCCTCCAACGCTGAGGGGGATACGCAGTATTTT	few	TRBV10-3	TRBJ2-3	NA
CASSSGLAGGLANEQFF	TGTGCCAGCAGTTCGGGACTAGCGGGGGGGCTGGCCAATGAGCAGTTCTTC	few	TRBV6-5	TRBJ2-1	TRBD2
CSAGDGDSQYF	TGCAGCGCCGGAGACGGTGACTCACAGTACTTC	few	TRBV29-1	TRBJ2-5	NA
CASSEYSETLETQYF	TGTGCCAGCAGTGAATATAGTGAGACGTTGGAGACCCAGTACTTC	NA	TRBV25-1	TRBJ2-5	NA
CASSFYGGRTDTQYF	TGTGCCAGCAGCTTTTATGGGGGCCGGACAGATACGCAGTATTTT	many	TRBV7-9	TRBJ2-3	NA
CASRPTGSEQFF	TGTGCCAGCAGACCCACAGGATCCGAGCAGTTCTTC	NA	TRBV2	TRBJ2-1	NA
CASSLALSVGDYQETQYF	TGTGCCAGCAGCTTAGCCTTAAGCGTGGGGGACTACCAAGAGACCCAGTACTTC	many	TRBV7-7	TRBJ2-5	NA
CSAREQRGEDQETQYF	TGCAGTGCTAGAGAACAGCGGGGGGAAGACCAAGAGACCCAGTACTTC	NA	TRBV20-1	TRBJ2-5	TRBD2
CASSLDSGLGTDTQYF	TGCGCCAGCAGCTTGGATTCGGGTTTGGGCACAGATACGCAGTATTTT	many	TRBV5-1	TRBJ2-3	NA
CASTRDLFYGYTF	TGTGCCAGCACACGGGACTTGTTCTATGGCTACACCTTC	many	TRBV7-2	TRBJ1-2	NA
CASSLAGTLFMNTEAFF	TGTGCCAGCAGCTTGGCAGGGACTCTGTTTATGAACACTGAAGCTTTCTTT	NA	TRBV5-6	TRBJ1-1	NA
CASSLPGLAGFYEQYF	TGTGCCAGCAGTTTACCGGGACTAGCGGGGTTCTACGAGCAGTACTTC	many	TRBV12-3/TRBV12-4	TRBJ2-7	TRBD2
CASSPHGQHGYTF	TGCGCCAGCAGTCCCCACGGACAGCATGGCTACACCTTC	many	TRBV5-1	TRBJ1-2	NA
CATSVPGLAEVDEQFF	TGTGCCACCAGTGTCCCGGGACTAGCGGAAGTCGATGAGCAGTTCTTC	NA	TRBV24-1	TRBJ2-1	TRBD2
CSARSTSSYGYTF	TGCAGTGCTAGATCGACCTCGAGCTATGGCTACACCTTC	few	TRBV20-1	TRBJ1-2	NA
CASSSIDQNTEAFF	TGTGCCAGCAGCTCGATAGACCAGAACACTGAAGCTTTCTTT	NA	TRBV7-8	TRBJ1-1	NA
CASSFGQGKNIQYF	TGTGCCAGCAGCTTTGGACAGGGAAAGAACATTCAGTACTTC	NA	TRBV7-2	TRBJ2-4	TRBD1